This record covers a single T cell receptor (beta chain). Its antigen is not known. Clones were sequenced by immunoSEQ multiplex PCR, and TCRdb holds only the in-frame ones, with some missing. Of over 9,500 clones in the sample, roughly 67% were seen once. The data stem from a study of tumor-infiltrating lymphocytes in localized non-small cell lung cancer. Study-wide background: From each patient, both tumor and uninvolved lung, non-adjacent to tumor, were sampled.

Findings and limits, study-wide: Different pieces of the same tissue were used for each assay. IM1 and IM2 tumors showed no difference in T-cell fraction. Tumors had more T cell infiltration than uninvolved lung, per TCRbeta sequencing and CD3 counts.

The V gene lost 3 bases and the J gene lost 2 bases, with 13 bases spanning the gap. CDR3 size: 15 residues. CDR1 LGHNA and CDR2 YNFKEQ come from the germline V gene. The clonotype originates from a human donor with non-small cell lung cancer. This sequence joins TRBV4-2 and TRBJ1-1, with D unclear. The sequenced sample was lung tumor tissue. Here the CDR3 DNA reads TGTGCCAGCAGCCAGGGAGGTCAAACAAACACTGAAGCTTTCTTT. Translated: CASSQGGQTNTEAFF.